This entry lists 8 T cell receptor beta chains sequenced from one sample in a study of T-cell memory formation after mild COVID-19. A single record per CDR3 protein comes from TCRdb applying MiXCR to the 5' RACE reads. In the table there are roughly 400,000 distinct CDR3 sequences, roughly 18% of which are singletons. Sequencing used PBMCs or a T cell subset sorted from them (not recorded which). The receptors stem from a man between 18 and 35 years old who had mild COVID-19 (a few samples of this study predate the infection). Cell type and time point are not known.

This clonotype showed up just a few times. The CDR3 nucleotides read TGTGCCAGCAGCCCTGGGGGGGCAAGAATGAACACTGAAGCTTTCTTT. This encodes CASSPGGARMNTEAFF. J is TRBJ1-1 and V is TRBV7-8; D is perhaps TRBD1 (6 bases). V lost 5 bases to trimming and J lost 0 bases, with 16 bases between them. CDR3 size: 16 residues. The germline CDR1 and CDR2 sequences are SGHVS and FQNEAQ.

The CDR3 bases are TGCGCCAGCAGCCCCCTGACAGGATCCAATGAAAAACTGTTTTTT. Translating gives CASSPLTGSNEKLFF. The genes are TRBV4-3 and TRBJ1-4; D might be TRBD1 (6 bases). The germline gives CDR1 LGHNA, CDR2 YSLEER. Trimming stripped 4 bases from V and 5 bases from J, with 14 bases between. This CDR3 contains 15 residues.

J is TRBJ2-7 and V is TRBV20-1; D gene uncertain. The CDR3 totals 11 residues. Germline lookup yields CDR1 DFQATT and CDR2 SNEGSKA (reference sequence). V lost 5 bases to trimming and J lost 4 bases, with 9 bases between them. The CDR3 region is CSAQTTYEQYF. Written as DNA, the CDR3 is TGCAGTGCTCAGACAACTTACGAGCAGTACTTC.

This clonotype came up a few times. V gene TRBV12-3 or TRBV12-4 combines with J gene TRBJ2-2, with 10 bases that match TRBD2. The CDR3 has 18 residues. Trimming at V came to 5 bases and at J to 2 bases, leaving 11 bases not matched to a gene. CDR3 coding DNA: TGTGCCAGCAGTACGCCTTTAGCGGGGGGCTCTAACACCGGGGAGCTGTTTTTT. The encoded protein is CASSTPLAGGSNTGELFF.

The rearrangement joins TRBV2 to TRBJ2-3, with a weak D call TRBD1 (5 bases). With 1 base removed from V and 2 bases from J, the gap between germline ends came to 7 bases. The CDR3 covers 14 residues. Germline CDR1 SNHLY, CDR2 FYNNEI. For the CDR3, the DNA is TGTGCCAGCAGTGAAGGCAGGGACACAGATACGCAGTATTTT. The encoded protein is CASSEGRDTDTQYF.

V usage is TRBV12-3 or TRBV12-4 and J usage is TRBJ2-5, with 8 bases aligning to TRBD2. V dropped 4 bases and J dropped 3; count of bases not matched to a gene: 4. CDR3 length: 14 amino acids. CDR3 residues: CASSYSGVKETQYF. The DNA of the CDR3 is TGTGCCAGCAGTTATAGCGGGGTCAAAGAGACCCAGTACTTC.

The CDR3 DNA sequence: TGTGCCAGCAGCAAAGGACAGCACACAGATACGCAGTATTTT. Translating it yields CASSKGQHTDTQYF. The chain is built from TRBV7-2 and TRBJ2-3; a possible D gene is TRBD1 (6 bases). The V and J ends lost 5 bases and 2 bases respectively, with 11 bases between them. The CDR3 has 14 residues. Per germline, CDR1 SGHTA and CDR2 FQGNSA.

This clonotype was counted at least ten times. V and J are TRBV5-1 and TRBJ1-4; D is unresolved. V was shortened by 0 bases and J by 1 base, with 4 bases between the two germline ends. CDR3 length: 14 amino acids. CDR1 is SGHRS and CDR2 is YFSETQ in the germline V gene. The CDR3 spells CASSLGRTNEKLFF. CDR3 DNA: TGCGCCAGCAGCTTGGGGCGAACTAATGAAAAACTGTTTTTT.